Presented here are 25 T cell receptor beta chains from one specimen sequenced in a study of T cell repertoires in aging, cancer and after chemotherapy. Multiplex touch-down PCR with TRB-A/B primers amplified rearranged V-D-J TRB sequences. TCRdb re-derived calls from the multiplex PCR reads in MiXCR, one entry per CDR3 protein. The sample gives just over 9,000 distinct CDR3 sequences, less than 25% of which show up once; approximately 13% is in the top ten. The template was genomic DNA from peripheral blood, not RNA. Sequenced material: blood. The receptors here all came from a human donor with a blood cancer. The donor label of this sample is uncertain.

This clonotype was seen ten or more times. The chain combines TRBV28 with TRBJ2-6; the match to TRBD2 covers 7 bases. Per germline, CDR1 MDHEN and CDR2 SYDVKM. CDR3 length equals 19 residues. The J segment lost 0 bases and the V segment lost 7 bases, leaving 15 bases of the junction unmatched. The CDR3 protein is CASTPVGRALGSGANVLTF. The CDR3 region has the DNA TGTGCCAGCACCCCCGTAGGGAGGGCCCTGGGCTCTGGGGCCAACGTCCTGACTTTC.

This clonotype occurred a few times. The chain is built from TRBV6-5 and TRBJ2-7; no definite D call. Deletions cut 2 bases from V and 3 bases from J, with 8 bases between. Germline V gene data show CDR1 as MNHEY and CDR2 as SVGAGI. The CDR3 runs to 13 residues. The CDR3 sequence is CASSYLGNYEQYF. In DNA form, the CDR3 reads TGTGCCAGCAGTTACCTGGGGAACTACGAGCAGTACTTC.

This sequence joins TRBV6-5 and TRBJ2-7; 16 positions agree with TRBD2. The CDR3 runs to 21 residues. Germline lookup yields CDR1 MNHEY and CDR2 SVGAGI. V lost 1 base to trimming and J lost 5 bases; unmatched junction nucleotides: 17. In nucleotides, the CDR3 is TGTGCCAGCAGTTACTTCTTCCCCGGGACTAGCGGGAGGGCCGGTCAAGACGAGCAGTACTTC. Amino acids: CASSYFFPGTSGRAGQDEQYF.

This clonotype was seen only a few times. The gene calls are TRBV18 and TRBJ1-1; D perhaps matches TRBD1 (6 bases). Germline V gene lookup returns CDR1 KGHSH and CDR2 LQKENI. Trimming pared 6 bases from V and 5 bases from J, leaving 13 bases between. The CDR3 is 13 amino acids. The CDR3 bases are TGTGCCAGCTCCCCGACAGGAAATACTGAAGCTTTCTTT. This encodes CASSPTGNTEAFF.

By share of the sample, this clonotype is medium-sized. This chain joins TRBV29-1 and TRBJ2-3; TRBD2 matches at 13 bases. Germline V gene lookup returns CDR1 SQVTM and CDR2 ANQGSEA. J gave up 1 base and V 3 bases, and 4 bases lay outside the gene matches. This CDR3 is built from 16 residues. The DNA for the CDR3 is TGCAGCGTTGATCTACTAGCGGGAGGGGGCACAGATACGCAGTATTTT. The encoded protein is CSVDLLAGGGTDTQYF.

The chain recombines TRBV20-1 with TRBJ2-7, with no clear D. Germline values: CDR1 DFQATT, CDR2 SNEGSKA (reference sequence). V was shortened by 0 bases and J by 6 bases, with 21 bases between the two germline ends. This CDR3 is built from 16 residues. CDR3 sequence (DNA): TGCAGTGCTAGAGATCTGAACAGTGGGCTACCTTTCGAGCAGTACTTC. Its translation is CSARDLNSGLPFEQYF.

This chain joins TRBV20-1 and TRBJ2-4, with 7 bases identical to TRBD1. CDR3 length: 15 amino acids. J was trimmed by 3 bases and V by 4 bases; bases with no gene match: 9. Germline assignment: CDR1 DFQATT and CDR2 SNEGSKA (reference sequence). CDR3 loop: CSATRQGTGKNIQYF. DNA for the CDR3: TGCAGTGCTACCAGACAGGGTACAGGCAAAAACATTCAGTACTTC.

The chain links TRBV6-1 to TRBJ1-3; D unclear. Germline-derived CDR1 and CDR2 are MNHNS and SASEGT. Trimming pared 9 bases from V and 0 bases from J, leaving 3 bases between. This CDR3 comprises 11 residues. The CDR3 loop reads CASLSGNTIYF. The CDR3 nucleotides read TGTGCCAGTCTCTCTGGAAACACCATATATTTT.

The CDR3 DNA is TGTGCCAGCAGTGAAGAACAGGGGGCTAACTATGGCTACACCTTC. This encodes CASSEEQGANYGYTF. This rearrangement joins TRBV6-4 to TRBJ1-2, with 8 bases that match TRBD1. Germline loops: CDR1 MRHNA, CDR2 SNTAGT. The CDR3 spans 15 residues. V was clipped by 3 bases and J by 0 bases; unmatched bases: 3.

A remark on this clonotype: A read error may be the cause here, since a much bigger clone is one base away. The CDR3 coding sequence is TGTGCCAGTACCATGAGGGGGAATCAGCCCCGGCATTTT. Amino acid sequence: CASTMRGNQPRHF. The J gene is TRBJ1-5, the V gene TRBV19, with a tentative D call TRBD1 (6 bases). Germline V gene lookup returns CDR1 LNHDA and CDR2 SQIVND (reference sequence). CDR3 length: 13 amino acids.

The CDR3 region is CASSLAYNTGELFF. The CDR3 coding sequence is TGCGCCAGCAGCTTGGCATACAACACCGGGGAGCTGTTTTTT. This sequence joins TRBV5-1 and TRBJ2-2; no definite D call. Per the germline V gene, CDR1 is SGHRS and CDR2 is YFSETQ. The CDR3 is 14 residues long. Trimming left V 0 bases short and J 2 bases short, with 5 bases between. Full variable domain (outside the CDR3, taken from reference TRBV5-1 and TRBJ2-2): KAGVTQTPRYLIKTRGQQVTLSCSPISGHRSVSWYQQTPGQGLQFLFEYFSETQRNKGNFPGRFSGRQFSNSRSEMNVSTLELGDSALYLCASSLAYNTGELFFGEGSRLTVL.

In this sample, this clonotype turned up a few times. The chain employs TRBV20-1 and TRBJ2-7; unclear D gene. Trimming cost V 5 bases and J 2 bases, with 13 bases left between them. The CDR3 totals 13 residues. The germline V gene encodes CDR1 DFQATT and CDR2 SNEGSKA (reference sequence). The CDR3, as DNA: TGCAGTGCTCAAGGTCATCAGACCTACGAGCAGTACTTC. It is translated as CSAQGHQTYEQYF.

By its share, this clonotype is medium-sized. This chain joins TRBV19 and TRBJ1-2; TRBD1 aligns across 8 bases. This CDR3 contains 16 residues. Trimming at V came to 9 bases and at J to 0 bases, leaving 12 bases not matched to a gene. From germline, CDR1 is LNHDA and CDR2 SQIVND (reference sequence). The CDR3 region has the DNA TGTGCCAGCCACCCCCGGACAGGGCAAGCTAACTATGGCTACACCTTC. It is translated as CASHPRTGQANYGYTF.

This clonotype was counted a few times. The gene calls are TRBV5-1 and TRBJ1-3; 7 bases match TRBD1. The J segment lost 0 bases and the V segment lost 3 bases, leaving 6 bases of the junction unmatched. Per germline, CDR1 SGHRS and CDR2 YFSETQ. The CDR3 sequence is 16 residues long. CDR3 sequence: CASSWGRDSSGNTIYF. CDR3 coding DNA: TGCGCCAGCAGCTGGGGCCGGGACAGCTCTGGAAACACCATATATTTT.

The rearrangement uses TRBV20-1 and TRBJ2-1; the match to TRBD1 covers 7 bases. V gave up 7 bases and J gave up 3 bases; unmatched junction bases: 15. The CDR3 is 16 residues long. Per germline, CDR1 DFQATT and CDR2 SNEGSKA (reference sequence). The CDR3 DNA sequence: TGCAGTGTATACCGACAGGGAAAGATGGACTACAATGAGCAGTTCTTC. Protein product: CSVYRQGKMDYNEQFF.

The rearrangement joins TRBV6-1 to TRBJ2-5, with 13 bases fitting TRBD2. The CDR3 has 17 residues. V lost 5 bases, J lost 4 bases, and 10 bases stayed unmatched. Germline-derived CDR1 and CDR2 are MNHNS and SASEGT. The CDR3: CASSRTSGSMGGETQYF. The CDR3 DNA sequence: TGTGCCAGCAGTCGGACTAGCGGGAGTATGGGAGGAGAGACCCAGTACTTC.

In its sample, this clonotype ranks as medium-sized. The gene calls are TRBV19 and TRBJ2-3; TRBD2 matches 13 bases. The length of the CDR3 is 20 residues. The V segment lost 7 bases and the J segment 5 bases; nucleotides outside the gene matches: 21. The V gene's germline CDR1 is LNHDA and CDR2 SQIVND (reference sequence). CDR3 nucleotide sequence: TGTGCCAGTAAGGATTCCCGGGACCCCGGACTAGCGGGAGCTCTAGATACGCAGTATTTT. It encodes CASKDSRDPGLAGALDTQYF.

This clonotype was picked up many times. J is TRBJ1-2 and V is TRBV30, with TRBD1 as a possible D gene (6 bases). The V and J ends lost 2 bases and 4 bases respectively, with 11 bases between them. CDR3 length: 13 residues. Germline CDR1 reads GTSNPN; CDR2 reads SVGIG (reference sequence). DNA for the CDR3: TGTGCCTGGAGTCGTGGACAGCTCTATGGCTACACCTTC. This sequence encodes CAWSRGQLYGYTF.

In this sample, this clonotype is medium-sized. The rearrangement joins TRBV5-6 to TRBJ2-5; D possibly corresponds to TRBD1 (6 bases). Trimming removed 2 bases at V and 5 bases at J, with 13 bases between. Germline CDR1 reads SGHDT; CDR2 reads YYEEEE. The CDR3 totals 14 residues. Here the CDR3 DNA reads TGTGCCAGCAGCTTCACAGGGTGGAGGGAGACCCAGTACTTC. It encodes CASSFTGWRETQYF.

The chain links TRBV27 to TRBJ2-5, with 13 bases lining up with TRBD2. Germline CDR1 reads MNHEY; CDR2 reads SMNVEV (reference sequence). V lost 5 bases to trimming and J lost 5 bases; unmatched junction nucleotides: 11. The CDR3 length is 17 residues. In DNA form, the CDR3 reads TGTGCCAGCAGTATCACTAGCGGGAGGGCGGTTGGTGAGACCCAGTACTTC. Its translation: CASSITSGRAVGETQYF.

This clonotype is labeled medium-sized. The chain has TRBV19 and TRBJ2-7; perhaps TRBD1 as D (5 bases). This CDR3 region has 14 residues. CDR1 is LNHDA, CDR2 SQIVND, per germline (reference sequence). V dropped 0 bases and J dropped 4 bases, with 10 bases sitting between them. The CDR3 loop reads CASSIDLQGYEQYF. CDR3 nucleotide sequence: TGTGCCAGTAGTATAGACCTTCAGGGTTACGAGCAGTACTTC.

The chain carries TRBV27 and TRBJ1-1; 7 nucleotides line up with TRBD1. The CDR3 consists of 13 residues. V trimming: 6 bases; J trimming: 7 bases; junction bases outside the gene matches: 8. The germline V gene has CDR1 MNHEY and CDR2 SMNVEV (reference sequence). The CDR3 spells CASRTNGQVEAFF. The CDR3 DNA follows: TGTGCCAGCAGGACGAACGGACAGGTTGAAGCTTTCTTT.

At least ten counts were recorded for this clonotype. The chain uses TRBV6-5 and TRBJ1-3; D remains ambiguous. V shed 5 bases and J shed 0 bases, with 14 bases lying between them. CDR3 length: 16 amino acids. Germline CDR1 MNHEY, CDR2 SVGAGI. The chain's CDR3 is CASSLNHPNSGNTIYF. The CDR3, as DNA: TGTGCCAGCAGTCTTAACCACCCGAACTCTGGAAACACCATATATTTT.

Of note for this clonotype: Just one base apart from a much larger clone, this may be a read error. The rearrangement uses TRBV30 and TRBJ2-3, with D tentatively TRBD1 or TRBD2 (5 bases each). The CDR3 is 14 residues long. Germline CDR1 is GTSNPN and CDR2 is SVGIG (reference sequence). Trimming took 5 bases from V and 4 from J, leaving 16 bases between them. CDR3 bases: TGTGCCTGGGTAAACAAGGGGACCTCAGATACGCAGTATTTT. It codes for CAWVNKGTSDTQYF.

This clonotype counts as medium-sized. The chain couples TRBV7-9 to TRBJ2-2; 7 nucleotides align to TRBD1. V shed 2 bases and J 5 bases; nucleotides not matched to a gene: 11. The CDR3 runs 17 residues. The germline V gene encodes CDR1 SEHNR and CDR2 FQNEAQ (reference sequence). The CDR3 region is CASSLTRTGGITGELFF. In DNA form, the CDR3 reads TGTGCCAGCAGCTTAACAAGGACAGGCGGTATAACCGGGGAGCTGTTTTTT.